These T cell receptor beta chains were read from a single sample in a study of blood T cell repertoires in COVID-19. Method: immunoSEQ multiplex PCR; TCRdb's copy keeps in-frame clones and lacks some. The profile shows tens of thousands of clones, approximately 93% of them singletons. Sequencing used peripheral blood. Receptors originate from a man in his 60s with acute or convalescent COVID-19. Each CDR3 is given with its conserved first and last residue. The D gene is left open where the match is weak. Only part of the rows carry a size: once, few, many, or a class if the clone is expanded.

j_call | v_call | d_call | clone_size | cdr3_nt | cdr3_aa
TRBJ1-1 | TRBV7-7 | NA | few | TGTGCCAGCAGCTTATGGGCAAACACTGAAGCTTTCTTT | CASSLWANTEAFF
TRBJ1-1 | TRBV11-2 | NA | NA | TGTGCCAGCAGCTTACAGAACACTGAAGCTTTCTTT | CASSLQNTEAFF
TRBJ1-4 | TRBV10-1 | NA | NA | TGCGCCAGCAGCGACTACCCCACTTATGAAAAACTGTTTTTT | CASSDYPTYEKLFF
TRBJ2-1 | TRBV24-1 | NA | NA | TGTGCCACCAGCAGGGGTAGACCCCTCAATGAGCAGTTCTTC | CATSRGRPLNEQFF
TRBJ2-3 | TRBV7-2 | NA | NA | TGTGCCAGCAGCCCCCCCCGGGAGATACCCGGTACGCAGTATTTT | CASSPPREIPGTQYF
TRBJ1-1 | TRBV5-8 | NA | NA | TGTGCCAGCAGCCACCGGTGGGGGCGAACTGAAGCTTTCTTT | CASSHRWGRTEAFF
TRBJ2-1 | TRBV24-1 | TRBD1 | NA | TGTGCCACCAGTGACCACGGGACAGGGCCGACGACCCAGTTCTTC | CATSDHGTGPTTQFF
TRBJ1-5 | TRBV30 | TRBD1 | NA | TGTGCCTGGAGTAAAACAGGGGCGGGTCAGCCCCAGCATTTT | CAWSKTGAGQPQHF
TRBJ1-5 | TRBV29-1 | NA | NA | TGCAGCGTTGAAATAGCCCCTAATCAGCCCCAGCATTTT | CSVEIAPNQPQHF
TRBJ1-1 | TRBV29-1 | NA | NA | TGCAGCGCCATCAGAAGCGGCGGGAACACTGAAGCTTTCTTT | CSAIRSGGNTEAFF
TRBJ2-2 | TRBV5-1 | TRBD2 | NA | TGCGCCAGCAGCTTTGGTTCCGGGGGGAGCACCGGGGAGCTGTTTTTT | CASSFGSGGSTGELFF
TRBJ2-2 | TRBV27 | NA | NA | TGTGCCAGCAGTACATGGGGGGGGCGGGAGCTGTTTTTT | CASSTWGGRELFF
TRBJ1-1 | TRBV7-9 | NA | NA | TGTGCCAGCAGCTTAATGGGGGCGGGTACTGAAGCTTTCTTT | CASSLMGAGTEAFF
TRBJ1-3 | TRBV6-2/TRBV6-3 | TRBD1 | once | TGTGCCAGCAGTTACGACAGGGCTCCTGGAAACACCATATATTTT | CASSYDRAPGNTIYF
TRBJ2-7 | TRBV6-2/TRBV6-3 | TRBD1 | NA | TGTGCCAGCAGTTACTCGGACAGGGGCACCGTCTACGAGCAGTACTTC | CASSYSDRGTVYEQYF
TRBJ2-7 | TRBV30 | TRBD2 | NA | TGTGCCTGGAGTGTAACTAGCGGCTACGAGCAGTACTTC | CAWSVTSGYEQYF
TRBJ1-2 | TRBV27 | TRBD1 | NA | TGTGCCAGCAGTTTATCCGGGACAGCCCTTGGCTACACCTTC | CASSLSGTALGYTF
TRBJ1-2 | TRBV3-1/TRBV3-2 | NA | NA | TGTGCCAGCAGCCAAGATGCAGGGAGGTTGGTCTATGGCTACACCTTC | CASSQDAGRLVYGYTF
TRBJ1-4 | TRBV7-2 | NA | NA | TGTGCCAGCAGCTTAAGTACAGTTCCTAATGAAAAACTGTTTTTT | CASSLSTVPNEKLFF
TRBJ2-1 | TRBV5-4 | TRBD2 | NA | TGTGCCAGCAGCGCCGGACTAGCGGGAAGCACAAATGAGCAGTTCTTC | CASSAGLAGSTNEQFF
TRBJ2-4 | TRBV11-3 | TRBD2 | NA | TGTGCCAGCAGCTCCGGACTAGCGGGAGTGGGAAACATTCAGTACTTC | CASSSGLAGVGNIQYF
TRBJ1-4 | TRBV20-1 | NA | NA | TGCAGTGCTAGTGAATTGGCTAGAGGCGAAAAACTGTTTTTT | CSASELARGEKLFF
TRBJ2-7 | TRBV5-4 | TRBD1 | NA | TGTGCCAGCAGCTCGGACAGGGTGAGGGAGCAGTACTTC | CASSSDRVREQYF
TRBJ2-1 | TRBV9 | NA | NA | TGTGCCAGCAGCGTAGCTCGCGGGACCCGGCAAAATGAGCAGTTCTTC | CASSVARGTRQNEQFF
TRBJ2-2 | TRBV5-1 | NA | NA | TGCGCCAGCAGCTTGCGGGACACCGGGGAGCTGTTTTTT | CASSLRDTGELFF
TRBJ2-7 | TRBV9 | TRBD1 | NA | TGTGCCAGCAGCGGGGGACAGGGCACCTACGAGCAGTACTTC | CASSGGQGTYEQYF
TRBJ2-2 | TRBV5-4 | TRBD2 | NA | TGTGCCAGCAGCTTGGGCGGGGGGCAATGGACCGGGGAGCTGTTTTTT | CASSLGGGQWTGELFF
TRBJ1-3 | TRBV11-3 | NA | once | TGTGCCAGCAGCTTAGTTGGCCAGGGGCGAGGAAACACCATATATTTT | CASSLVGQGRGNTIYF
TRBJ1-2 | TRBV7-9 | NA | NA | TGTGCCAGCAGCTTACCAGGCTATGGCTACACCTTC | CASSLPGYGYTF
TRBJ1-5 | TRBV6-5 | NA | NA | TGTGCCAGCAGTTACAGAGGGCGCAATCAGCCCCAGCATTTT | CASSYRGRNQPQHF
TRBJ2-7 | TRBV3-1/TRBV3-2 | TRBD1 | NA | TGTGCCAGCAGTCCATCGGGACAGGGAGGCACGGAGCAGTACTTC | CASSPSGQGGTEQYF
TRBJ1-4 | TRBV2 | NA | NA | TGTGCCAGCAGTGAAGGCGGAGGGGCTGGGGAAAAACTGTTTTTT | CASSEGGGAGEKLFF
TRBJ1-1 | TRBV6-5 | NA | NA | TGTGCCAGCAGTTATAACCACCCGGGGGGCCAAGCTTTCTTT | CASSYNHPGGQAFF
TRBJ2-3 | TRBV27 | NA | NA | TGTGCCAGCAGTGACAAGTGGCGCCATAGCACAGATACGCAGTATTTT | CASSDKWRHSTDTQYF
TRBJ2-1 | TRBV25-1 | NA | NA | TGTGCCAGCAGCCCTTGGACACCAGTCTCCTACAATGAGCAGTTCTTC | CASSPWTPVSYNEQFF
TRBJ1-3 | TRBV28 | NA | NA | TGTGCCAGCAGTTCCTCGGGGGACCTTGCTGGAAACACCATATATTTT | CASSSSGDLAGNTIYF